This T cell receptor beta chain comes out of a study of post-analysis software for immune sequencing data. This clonotype was recorded many times. Its antigen remains unknown. Regarding the study as a whole: Relative to controls, patients had about 5 TRBV segments at higher frequency, with TRBV5-6, TRBV5-1 and TRBV20-1 among these.

Deletions cut 4 bases from V and 4 bases from J, with 11 bases between. Germline V CDR1 and CDR2: MNHEY, SMNVEV (reference sequence). The CDR3 spans 13 residues. Researchers reported that TCR beta cDNA libraries carried unique molecular identifiers. TCRdb recomputed calls from the PCR reads with MiXCR, one row per CDR3 protein. The sample consists of about 200,000 distinct CDR3 sequences, 29% of them appearing once. This rearrangement joins TRBV27 to TRBJ2-7; D is uncertain. Material for sequencing was blood. This receptor was identified in a girl aged 2-17 years with multiple sclerosis. The CDR3 sequence is CASSSAEKYEQYF. In nucleotides, the CDR3 is TGTGCCAGCAGTTCGGCAGAGAAGTACGAGCAGTACTTC.